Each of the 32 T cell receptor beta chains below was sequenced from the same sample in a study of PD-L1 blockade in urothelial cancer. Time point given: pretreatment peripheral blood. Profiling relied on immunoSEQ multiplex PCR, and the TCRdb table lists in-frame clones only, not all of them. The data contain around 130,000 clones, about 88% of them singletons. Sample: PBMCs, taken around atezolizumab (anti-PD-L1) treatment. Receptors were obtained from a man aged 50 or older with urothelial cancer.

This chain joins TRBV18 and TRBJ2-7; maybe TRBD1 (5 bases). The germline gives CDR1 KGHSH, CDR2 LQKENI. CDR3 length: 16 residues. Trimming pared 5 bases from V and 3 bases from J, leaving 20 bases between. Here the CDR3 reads CASSAGQPNLDYEQYF. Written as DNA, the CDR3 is TGTGCCAGCTCAGCCGGACAACCGAATTTGGACTACGAGCAGTACTTC.

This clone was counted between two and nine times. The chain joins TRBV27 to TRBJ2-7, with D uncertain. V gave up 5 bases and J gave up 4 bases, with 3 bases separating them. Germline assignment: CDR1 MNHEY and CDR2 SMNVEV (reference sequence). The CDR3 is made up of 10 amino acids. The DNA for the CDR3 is TGTGCCAGCAGTCTATACGAGCAGTACTTC. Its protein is CASSLYEQYF.

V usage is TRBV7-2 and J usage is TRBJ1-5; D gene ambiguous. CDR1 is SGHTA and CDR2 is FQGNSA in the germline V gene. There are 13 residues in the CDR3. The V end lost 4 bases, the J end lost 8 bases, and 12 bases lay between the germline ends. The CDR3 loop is CASSSQSREPQHF. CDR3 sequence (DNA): TGTGCCAGCAGCTCTCAGAGTCGGGAGCCCCAGCATTTT.

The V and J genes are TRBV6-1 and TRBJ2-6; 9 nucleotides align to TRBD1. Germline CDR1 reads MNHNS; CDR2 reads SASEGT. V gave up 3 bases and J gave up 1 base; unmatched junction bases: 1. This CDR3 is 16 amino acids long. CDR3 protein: CASSEGTGSGANVLTF. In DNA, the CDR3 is TGTGCCAGCAGTGAGGGGACAGGGTCTGGGGCCAACGTCCTGACTTTC.

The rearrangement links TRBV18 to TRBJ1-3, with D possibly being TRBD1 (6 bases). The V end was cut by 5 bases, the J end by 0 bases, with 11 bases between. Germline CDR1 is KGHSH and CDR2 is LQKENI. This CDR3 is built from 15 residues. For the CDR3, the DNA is TGTGCCAGCTCAGTAAACAGGGCCTCTGGAAACACCATATATTTT. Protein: CASSVNRASGNTIYF.

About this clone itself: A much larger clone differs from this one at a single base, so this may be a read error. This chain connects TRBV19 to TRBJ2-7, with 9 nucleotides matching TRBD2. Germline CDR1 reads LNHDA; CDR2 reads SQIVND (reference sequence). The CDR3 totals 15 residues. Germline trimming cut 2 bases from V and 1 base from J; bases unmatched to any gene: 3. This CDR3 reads CASSISLAGSYEQYF. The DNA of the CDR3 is TGTGCCAGTAGTATAAGTCTAGCGGGATCCTACGAGCAGTACTTC.

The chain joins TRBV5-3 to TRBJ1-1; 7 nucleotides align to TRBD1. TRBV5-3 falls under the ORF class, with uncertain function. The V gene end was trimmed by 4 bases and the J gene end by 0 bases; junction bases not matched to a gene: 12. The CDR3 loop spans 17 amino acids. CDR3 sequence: CARSKDRVRQLNTEAFF. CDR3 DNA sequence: TGTGCCAGAAGCAAAGACAGGGTTAGGCAATTGAACACTGAAGCTTTCTTT.

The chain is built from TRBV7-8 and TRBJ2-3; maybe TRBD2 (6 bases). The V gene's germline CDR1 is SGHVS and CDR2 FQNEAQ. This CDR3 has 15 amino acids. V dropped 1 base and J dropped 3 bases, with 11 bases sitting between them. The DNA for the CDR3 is TGTGCCAGCAGCTTAGGACTAGGTGGGACAGATACGCAGTATTTT. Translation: CASSLGLGGTDTQYF.

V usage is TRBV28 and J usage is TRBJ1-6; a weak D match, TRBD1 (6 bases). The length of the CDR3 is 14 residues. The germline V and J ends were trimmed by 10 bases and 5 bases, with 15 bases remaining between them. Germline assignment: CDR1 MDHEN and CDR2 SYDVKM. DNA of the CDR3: TGTGCCATCACACAGGGATATCATAATTCACCCCTCCACTTT. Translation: CAITQGYHNSPLHF.

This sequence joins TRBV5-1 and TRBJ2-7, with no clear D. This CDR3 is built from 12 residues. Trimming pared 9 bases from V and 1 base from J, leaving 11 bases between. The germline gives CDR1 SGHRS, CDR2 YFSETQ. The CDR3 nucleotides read TGCGCCAAAACACGAACATCCTACGAGCAGTACTTC. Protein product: CAKTRTSYEQYF. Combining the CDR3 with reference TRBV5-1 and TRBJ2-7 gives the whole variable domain KAGVTQTPRYLIKTRGQQVTLSCSPISGHRSVSWYQQTPGQGLQFLFEYFSETQRNKGNFPGRFSGRQFSNSRSEMNVSTLELGDSALYLCAKTRTSYEQYFGPGTRLTVT.

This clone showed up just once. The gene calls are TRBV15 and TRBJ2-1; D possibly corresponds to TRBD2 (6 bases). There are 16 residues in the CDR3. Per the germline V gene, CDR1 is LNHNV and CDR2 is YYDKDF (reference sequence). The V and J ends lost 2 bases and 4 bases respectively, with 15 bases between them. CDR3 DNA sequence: TGTGCCACCAGCAGACCTGGGAGGCTGGAGTACAATGAGCAGTTCTTC. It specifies CATSRPGRLEYNEQFF.

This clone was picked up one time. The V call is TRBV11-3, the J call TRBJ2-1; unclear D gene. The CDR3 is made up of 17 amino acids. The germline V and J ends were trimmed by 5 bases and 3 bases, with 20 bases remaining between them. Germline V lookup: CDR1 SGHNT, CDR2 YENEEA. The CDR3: CASSPHPGAEDYNEQFF. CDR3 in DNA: TGTGCCAGCAGCCCTCACCCCGGAGCAGAGGACTACAATGAGCAGTTCTTC.

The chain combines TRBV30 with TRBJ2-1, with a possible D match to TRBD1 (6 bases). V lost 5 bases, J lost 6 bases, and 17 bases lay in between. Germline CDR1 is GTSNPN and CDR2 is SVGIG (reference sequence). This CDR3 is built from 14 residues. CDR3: CAWGTHDWRNEQFF. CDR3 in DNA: TGTGCCTGGGGGACACATGACTGGCGCAATGAGCAGTTCTTC.

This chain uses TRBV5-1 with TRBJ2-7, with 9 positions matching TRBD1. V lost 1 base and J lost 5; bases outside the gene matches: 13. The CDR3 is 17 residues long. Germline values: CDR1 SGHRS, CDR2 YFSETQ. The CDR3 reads CASSLKPPGQGLHEQYF. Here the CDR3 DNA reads TGCGCCAGCAGCTTGAAGCCACCGGGACAGGGTCTCCACGAGCAGTACTTC.

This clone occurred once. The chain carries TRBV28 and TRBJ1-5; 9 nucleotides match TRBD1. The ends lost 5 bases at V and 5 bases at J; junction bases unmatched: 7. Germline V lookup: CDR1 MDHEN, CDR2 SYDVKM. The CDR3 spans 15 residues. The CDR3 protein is CASSPDRGVDQPQHF. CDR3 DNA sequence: TGTGCCAGCAGTCCGGACAGGGGAGTAGATCAGCCCCAGCATTTT.

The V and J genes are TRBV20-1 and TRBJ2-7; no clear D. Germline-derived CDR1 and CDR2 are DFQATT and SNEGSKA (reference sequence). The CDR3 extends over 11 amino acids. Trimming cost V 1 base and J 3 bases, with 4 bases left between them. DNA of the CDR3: TGCAGTGCTAGAGGAGGCTACGAGCAGTACTTC. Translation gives CSARGGYEQYF.

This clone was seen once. CDR3 amino acids: CASSSGRDRHTGELFF. The CDR3 bases are TGTGCCAGCAGCTCGGGACGGGACAGGCACACCGGGGAGCTGTTTTTT. The rearrangement links TRBV5-4 to TRBJ2-2, with TRBD1 matching 8 bases. The J segment lost 3 bases and the V segment lost 3 bases, leaving 7 bases of the junction unmatched. The CDR3 length is 16 residues. Germline V gene sequence: CDR1 SGHNT, CDR2 YYREEE (reference sequence).

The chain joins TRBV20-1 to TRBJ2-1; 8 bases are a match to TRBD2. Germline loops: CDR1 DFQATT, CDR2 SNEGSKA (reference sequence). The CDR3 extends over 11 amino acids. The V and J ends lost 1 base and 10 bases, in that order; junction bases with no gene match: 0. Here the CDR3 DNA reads TGCAGTGCTAGAGGACTAGCGGAGCAGTTCTTC. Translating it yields CSARGLAEQFF.

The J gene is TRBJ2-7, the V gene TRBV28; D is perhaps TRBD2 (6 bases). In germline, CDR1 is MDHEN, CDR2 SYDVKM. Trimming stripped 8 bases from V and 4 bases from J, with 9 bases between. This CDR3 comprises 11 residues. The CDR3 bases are TGTGCCAGCCAAGGGAGGTACGAGCAGTACTTC. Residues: CASQGRYEQYF.

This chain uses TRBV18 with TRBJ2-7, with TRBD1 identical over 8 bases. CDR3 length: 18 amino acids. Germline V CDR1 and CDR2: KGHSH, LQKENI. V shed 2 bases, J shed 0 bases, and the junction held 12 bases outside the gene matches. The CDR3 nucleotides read TGTGCCAGCTCACCAAGACTAGAGATACAGGGGGGCTCCTACGAGCAGTACTTC. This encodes CASSPRLEIQGGSYEQYF.

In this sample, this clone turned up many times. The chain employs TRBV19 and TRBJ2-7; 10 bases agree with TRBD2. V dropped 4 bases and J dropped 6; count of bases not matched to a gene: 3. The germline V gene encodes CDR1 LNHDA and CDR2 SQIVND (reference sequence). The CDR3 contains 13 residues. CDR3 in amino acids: CASSTSGSGEQYF. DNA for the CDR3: TGTGCCAGTAGTACTAGCGGGAGTGGCGAGCAGTACTTC.

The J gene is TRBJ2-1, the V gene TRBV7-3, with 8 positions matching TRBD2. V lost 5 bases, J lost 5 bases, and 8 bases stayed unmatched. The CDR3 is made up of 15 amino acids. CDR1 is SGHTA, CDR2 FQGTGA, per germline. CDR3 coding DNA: TGTGCCAGCAGCGCATCACTAGCGGCTGACAATGAGCAGTTCTTC. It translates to CASSASLAADNEQFF.

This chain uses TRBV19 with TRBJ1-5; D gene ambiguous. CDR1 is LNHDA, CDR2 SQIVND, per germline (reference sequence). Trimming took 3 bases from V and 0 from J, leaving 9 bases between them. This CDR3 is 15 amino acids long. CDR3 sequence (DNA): TGTGCCAGTAGTATTGTCCTCTATAGCAATCAGCCCCAGCATTTT. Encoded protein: CASSIVLYSNQPQHF.

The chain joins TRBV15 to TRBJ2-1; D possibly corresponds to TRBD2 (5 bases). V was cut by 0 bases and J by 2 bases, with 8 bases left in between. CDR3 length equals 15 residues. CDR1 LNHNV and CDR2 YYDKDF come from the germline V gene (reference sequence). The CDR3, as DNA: TGTGCCACCAGCAGAGATCCAGCGGCCTACAATGAGCAGTTCTTC. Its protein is CATSRDPAAYNEQFF.

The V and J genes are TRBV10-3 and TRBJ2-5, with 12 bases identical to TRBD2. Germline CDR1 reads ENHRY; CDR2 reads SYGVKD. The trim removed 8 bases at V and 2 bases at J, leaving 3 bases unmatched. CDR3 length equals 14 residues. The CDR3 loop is CAISGTSGQETQYF. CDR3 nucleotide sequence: TGTGCCATCTCCGGGACTAGCGGGCAAGAGACCCAGTACTTC.

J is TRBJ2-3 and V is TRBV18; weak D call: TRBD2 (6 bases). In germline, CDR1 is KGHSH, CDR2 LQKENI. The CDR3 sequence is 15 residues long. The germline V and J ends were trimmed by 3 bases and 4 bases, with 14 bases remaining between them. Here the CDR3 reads CASSPGTLTADTQYF. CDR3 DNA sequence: TGTGCCAGCTCACCGGGGACTTTGACGGCAGATACGCAGTATTTT.

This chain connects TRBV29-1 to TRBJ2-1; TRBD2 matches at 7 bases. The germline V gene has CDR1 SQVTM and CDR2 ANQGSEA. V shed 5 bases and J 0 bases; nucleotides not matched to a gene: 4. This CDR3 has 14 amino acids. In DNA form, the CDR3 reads TGCAGCGTTTACGGGGGGAGCTCCTACAATGAGCAGTTCTTC. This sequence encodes CSVYGGSSYNEQFF.

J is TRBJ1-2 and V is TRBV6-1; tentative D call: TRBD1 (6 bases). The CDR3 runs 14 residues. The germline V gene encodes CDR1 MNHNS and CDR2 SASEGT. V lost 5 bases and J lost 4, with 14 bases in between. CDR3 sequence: CASSSQTGPYGYTF. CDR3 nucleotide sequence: TGTGCCAGCAGTTCCCAGACAGGTCCCTATGGCTACACCTTC.

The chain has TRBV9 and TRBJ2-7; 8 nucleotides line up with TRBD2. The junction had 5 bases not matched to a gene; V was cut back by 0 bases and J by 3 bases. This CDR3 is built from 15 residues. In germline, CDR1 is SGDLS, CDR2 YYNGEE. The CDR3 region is CASSVATGGNYEQYF. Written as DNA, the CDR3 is TGTGCCAGCAGCGTAGCTACGGGGGGGAACTACGAGCAGTACTTC.

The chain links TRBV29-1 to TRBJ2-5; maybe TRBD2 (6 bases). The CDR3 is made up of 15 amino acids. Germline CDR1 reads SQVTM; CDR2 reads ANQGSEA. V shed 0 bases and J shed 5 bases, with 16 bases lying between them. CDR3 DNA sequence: TGCAGCGTTGAAGATCACGGGAGACCGGGGGAGACCCAGTACTTC. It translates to CSVEDHGRPGETQYF.

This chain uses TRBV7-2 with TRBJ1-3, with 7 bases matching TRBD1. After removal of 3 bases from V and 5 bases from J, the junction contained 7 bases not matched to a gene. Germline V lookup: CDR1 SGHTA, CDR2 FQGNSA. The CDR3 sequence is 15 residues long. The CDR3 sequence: CASSFDRARRNTIYF. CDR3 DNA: TGTGCCAGCAGCTTCGACAGGGCTCGTCGAAACACCATATATTTT.

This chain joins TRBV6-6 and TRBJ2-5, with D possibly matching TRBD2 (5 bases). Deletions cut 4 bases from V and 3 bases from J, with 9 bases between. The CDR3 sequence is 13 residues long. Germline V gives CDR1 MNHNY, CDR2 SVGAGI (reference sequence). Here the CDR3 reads CASSSREKETQYF. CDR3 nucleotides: TGTGCCAGCAGTTCGAGGGAAAAAGAGACCCAGTACTTC.